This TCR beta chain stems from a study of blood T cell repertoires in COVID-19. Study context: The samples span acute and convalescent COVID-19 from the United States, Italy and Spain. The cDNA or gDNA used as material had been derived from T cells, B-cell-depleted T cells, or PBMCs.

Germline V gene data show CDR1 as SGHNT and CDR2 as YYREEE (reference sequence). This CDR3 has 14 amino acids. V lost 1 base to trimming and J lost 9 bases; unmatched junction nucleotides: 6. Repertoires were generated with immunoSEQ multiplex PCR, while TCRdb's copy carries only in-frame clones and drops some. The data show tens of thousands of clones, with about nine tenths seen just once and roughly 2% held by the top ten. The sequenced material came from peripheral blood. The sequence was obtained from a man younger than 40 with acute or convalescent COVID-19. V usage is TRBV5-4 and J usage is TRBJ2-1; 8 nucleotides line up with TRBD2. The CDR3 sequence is CASSLRTSWSEQFF. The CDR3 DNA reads TGTGCCAGCAGCTTGCGGACTAGCTGGTCTGAGCAGTTCTTC.